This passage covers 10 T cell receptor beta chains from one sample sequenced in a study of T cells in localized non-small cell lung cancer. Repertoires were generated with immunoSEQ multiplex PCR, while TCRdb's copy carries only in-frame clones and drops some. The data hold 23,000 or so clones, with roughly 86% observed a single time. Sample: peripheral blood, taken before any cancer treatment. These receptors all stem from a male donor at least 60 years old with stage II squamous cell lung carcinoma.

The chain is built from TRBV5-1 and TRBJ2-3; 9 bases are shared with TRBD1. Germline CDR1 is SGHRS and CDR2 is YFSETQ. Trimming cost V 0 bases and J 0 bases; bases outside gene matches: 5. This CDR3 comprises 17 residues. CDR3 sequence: CASSLGTGGLSTDTQYF. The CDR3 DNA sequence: TGCGCCAGCAGCTTGGGTACAGGGGGCCTAAGCACAGATACGCAGTATTTT.

As DNA, the CDR3 is TGCGCCAGCAGCCAAGACCCGAAGGGAGCGGGAGTTTACAATGAGCAGTTCTTC. Protein sequence: CASSQDPKGAGVYNEQFF. The chain has TRBV4-3 and TRBJ2-1; TRBD2 agrees at 8 bases. V trimming: 0 bases; J trimming: 4 bases; junction bases outside the gene matches: 11. The CDR3 is 18 amino acids. Per the germline V gene, CDR1 is LGHNA and CDR2 is YSLEER.

The DNA for the CDR3 is TGTGCCAGTAGTACCGGACAGGGGGCGTGGGAGACCCAGTACTTC. The encoded protein is CASSTGQGAWETQYF. The J gene is TRBJ2-5, the V gene TRBV19, with 11 bases lining up with TRBD1. Looked up from germline, CDR1 is LNHDA and CDR2 is SQIVND (reference sequence). Trimming removed 4 bases from V and 5 bases from J; junction bases left unmatched: 6. This CDR3 spans 15 amino acids. Drawing the rest from reference TRBV19 and TRBJ2-5, the complete variable domain is DGGITQSPKYLFRKEGQNVTLSCEQNLNHDAMYWYRQDPGQGLRLIYYSQIVNDFQKGDIAEGYSVSREKKESFPLTVTSAQKNPTAFYLCASSTGQGAWETQYFGPGTRLLVL.

CDR3 loop: CASSFAGIQETQYF. The CDR3, as DNA: TGCGCCAGCAGCTTTGCGGGGATACAAGAGACCCAGTACTTC. The V gene is TRBV5-1, the J gene TRBJ2-5; D perhaps matches TRBD2 (6 bases). The ends were cut back, 2 bases at V and 2 bases at J, with 10 bases in the middle. From germline, CDR1 is SGHRS and CDR2 YFSETQ. This CDR3 comprises 14 residues. The whole variable domain, remainder taken from reference TRBV5-1 and TRBJ2-5, is KAGVTQTPRYLIKTRGQQVTLSCSPISGHRSVSWYQQTPGQGLQFLFEYFSETQRNKGNFPGRFSGRQFSNSRSEMNVSTLELGDSALYLCASSFAGIQETQYFGPGTRLLVL.

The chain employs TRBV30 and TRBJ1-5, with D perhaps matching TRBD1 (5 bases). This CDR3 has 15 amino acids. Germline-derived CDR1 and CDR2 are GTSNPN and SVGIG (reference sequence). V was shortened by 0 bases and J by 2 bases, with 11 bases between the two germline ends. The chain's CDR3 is CAWSVIGAGNQPQHF. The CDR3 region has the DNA TGTGCCTGGAGTGTAATCGGGGCGGGCAATCAGCCCCAGCATTTT.

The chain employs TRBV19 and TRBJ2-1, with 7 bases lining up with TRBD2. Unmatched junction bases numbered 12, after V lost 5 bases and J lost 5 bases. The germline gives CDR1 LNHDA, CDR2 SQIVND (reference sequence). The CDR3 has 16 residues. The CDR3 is CASSFRAAGFDNEQFF. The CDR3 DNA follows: TGTGCCAGTAGTTTCCGGGCAGCGGGATTCGACAATGAGCAGTTCTTC.

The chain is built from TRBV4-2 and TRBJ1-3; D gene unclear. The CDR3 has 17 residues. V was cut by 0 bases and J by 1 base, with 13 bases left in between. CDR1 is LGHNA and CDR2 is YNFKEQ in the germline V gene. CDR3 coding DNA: TGTGCCAGCAGCCAAGAATCAAGCGGATTTTCTGGAAACACCATATATTTT. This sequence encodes CASSQESSGFSGNTIYF.

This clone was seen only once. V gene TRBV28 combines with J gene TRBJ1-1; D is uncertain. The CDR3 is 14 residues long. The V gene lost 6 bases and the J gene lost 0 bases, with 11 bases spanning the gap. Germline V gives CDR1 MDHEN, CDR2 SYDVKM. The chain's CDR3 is CASSLGLMNTEAFF. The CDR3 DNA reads TGTGCCAGCAGCCTAGGGTTAATGAACACTGAAGCTTTCTTT.

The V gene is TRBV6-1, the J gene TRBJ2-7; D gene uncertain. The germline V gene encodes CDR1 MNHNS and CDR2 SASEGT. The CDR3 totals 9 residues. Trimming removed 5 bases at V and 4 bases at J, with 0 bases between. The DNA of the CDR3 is TGTGCCAGCAGTTACGAGCAGTACTTC. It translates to CASSYEQYF.

The CDR3 bases are TGTGCCATCAGTAAGCAAGGGTATGGCACAGATACGCAGTATTTT. It codes for CAISKQGYGTDTQYF. The chain is built from TRBV10-3 and TRBJ2-3; no definite D call. The germline V gene has CDR1 ENHRY and CDR2 SYGVKD. V gave up 5 bases and J gave up 1 base, with 13 bases separating them. The CDR3 extends over 15 amino acids.